The entry below gives a single TCR beta chain sequence along with its context. The antigen is undetermined. The CDR3 has 18 residues. With 3 bases clipped from V and 1 base from J, the junction kept 9 bases outside the gene matches. Germline V gives CDR1 SGHNT, CDR2 YENEEA. The sample originates from a study of T cell responses to AZD1222 COVID-19 vaccine. TCRdb keeps only in-frame clones here, not all; method: immunoSEQ multiplex PCR. The table records about 150,000 clones, 88% of them present only once. Study results and caveats: Donors in the cohort were predominantly white British and more often female, and clonal diversity was possibly underestimated. Only a handful of AZD1222 recipients, several in all, had baseline seropositivity. Spike was spanned by vaccine-associated CD4 TCRs, which were dominant at 160-218 and 743-854.

Sequencing used peripheral blood, obtained 28 days after the second dose of the MenACWY control vaccine. V gene TRBV11-3 combines with J gene TRBJ2-1, with 10 bases aligning to TRBD1. The source is an adult who received the MenACWY meningococcal vaccine as a control. CDR3 nucleotide sequence: TGTGCCAGCAGCTTGGCTGACAGGGGGCCCGAGTCCTACAATGAGCAGTTCTTC. Translated: CASSLADRGPESYNEQFF.